The T cell receptor (beta chain) described here comes from a study of blood T cells in healthy people across ages. Using a J-beta primer mix together with a sample-barcoded 5' primer, a second PCR was run for roughly 6 to 12 cycles. One entry per CDR3 protein results from TCRdb running MiXCR on the 5' RACE reads. In the table there are about 630,000 distinct CDR3 sequences, approximately 21% of which are singletons. The germline V gene has CDR1 SGHRS and CDR2 YFSETQ. This CDR3 has 14 residues. The trim removed 5 bases at V and 6 bases at J, leaving 9 bases unmatched. This receptor was taken from a man aged 65 to 79 in good health. The chain employs TRBV5-1 and TRBJ2-3; TRBD2 matches at 7 bases. Sequencing was done on a sample of blood. CDR3: CASRVSGSGDTQYF. For the CDR3, the DNA is TGCGCCAGCAGGGTTAGCGGGTCCGGGGATACGCAGTATTTT. Full variable domain (outside the CDR3, taken from reference TRBV5-1 and TRBJ2-3): KAGVTQTPRYLIKTRGQQVTLSCSPISGHRSVSWYQQTPGQGLQFLFEYFSETQRNKGNFPGRFSGRQFSNSRSEMNVSTLELGDSALYLCASRVSGSGDTQYFGPGTRLTVL.